Following are 2 T cell receptor beta chains from one sample sequenced in a study of cytomegalovirus exposure and HLA in healthy donors. The PCR contained 60 Vbeta and 13 Jbeta primers. Libraries were prepared by immunoSEQ multiplex PCR; TCRdb keeps only in-frame clonotypes and omits some of them. The profile shows about 94,000 clones, around 74% of them singletons. Sequencing used PBMCs. All receptors derive from a man aged 35 to 55 in good health and CMV-seropositive.

This clone was recorded once. The J gene is TRBJ2-7, the V gene TRBV27; D is unclear. Germline V gene lookup returns CDR1 MNHEY and CDR2 SMNVEV (reference sequence). CDR3 size: 14 residues. Trimming shortened V by 7 bases and J by 4 bases, and 17 bases separated the two germline ends. This CDR3 is CASTAPWRLYEQYF. CDR3 in DNA: TGTGCCAGCACAGCCCCGTGGAGACTGTACGAGCAGTACTTC.

This clone was observed once. The J gene is TRBJ2-7, the V gene TRBV5-4, with D perhaps TRBD2 (5 bases). CDR1 and CDR2 from the germline V gene are SGHNT and YYREEE (reference sequence). This CDR3 comprises 12 residues. V was pared by 4 bases and J by 10 bases, with 15 bases between. CDR3: CASSAPGVLQYF. The CDR3 DNA reads TGTGCCAGCAGCGCGCCCGGGGTTCTTCAGTACTTC.